Each of the 26 T cell receptor beta chains below was sequenced from the same sample in a study of cytomegalovirus exposure and HLA in healthy donors. Vbeta (60) and Jbeta (13) primers were used in the PCR. Sequencing used immunoSEQ multiplex PCR; TCRdb keeps in-frame clones, though not all of them. The sample records some 120,000 clones, around 74% being singletons. The sequenced sample consisted of PBMCs. All receptors come from a woman aged 45-60 years in good health and CMV-seropositive.

V and J are TRBV4-1 and TRBJ2-7; D not resolved. CDR3 size: 14 residues. The ends were cut back, 6 bases at V and 0 bases at J, with 12 bases in the middle. From germline, CDR1 is MGHRA and CDR2 YSYEKL. DNA of the CDR3: TGCGCCAGCAGACGACTGATAAGCTCCTACGAGCAGTACTTC. Translated, it gives CASRRLISSYEQYF.

The chain uses TRBV9 and TRBJ1-2; D is uncertain. CDR1 SGDLS and CDR2 YYNGEE come from the germline V gene. V was shortened by 2 bases and J by 3 bases, with 23 bases between the two germline ends. This CDR3 region has 18 residues. CDR3 nucleotides: TGTGCCAGCAGCGTTTTGACGGGGAGGACGGTTGTGGACTATGGCTACACCTTC. Translated, it gives CASSVLTGRTVVDYGYTF. Based on the CDR3 plus reference TRBV9 and TRBJ1-2, the full variable domain is DSGVTQTPKHLITATGQRVTLRCSPRSGDLSVYWYQQSLDQGLQFLIQYYNGEERAKGNILERFSAQQFPDLHSELNLSSLELGDSALYFCASSVLTGRTVVDYGYTFGSGTRLTVV.

V gene TRBV4-1 combines with J gene TRBJ1-1; no definite D call. Germline assignment: CDR1 MGHRA and CDR2 YSYEKL. The CDR3 has 15 amino acids. Trimming removed 0 bases from V and 1 base from J, with 9 bases in between. The CDR3 coding sequence is TGCGCCAGCAGCCAAGAGAAGCGGGGGAACACTGAAGCTTTCTTT. Translating gives CASSQEKRGNTEAFF.

CDR3 region: CASSLEHLYGYTF. DNA for the CDR3: TGTGCCAGCAGTTTAGAACATCTCTATGGCTACACCTTC. The rearrangement links TRBV28 to TRBJ1-2; D gene ambiguous. Between the trimmed V and J ends, which lost 2 bases and 4 bases, there was a span of 8 bases. Germline CDR1 is MDHEN and CDR2 is SYDVKM. CDR3 length: 13 residues.

The table lists this clone with a count of one. Other DNA sequences within the sample encode an identical CDR3. This rearrangement joins TRBV2 to TRBJ2-6; 7 bases are shared with TRBD1. This CDR3 spans 17 amino acids. The V gene end was trimmed by 9 bases and the J gene end by 4 bases; junction bases not matched to a gene: 15. Germline lookup yields CDR1 SNHLY and CDR2 FYNNEI. CDR3 protein: CARRIGTVSSGANVLTF. The CDR3 nucleotides read TGTGCCAGGAGGATTGGGACAGTCTCCTCCGGGGCCAACGTCCTGACTTTC.

The chain uses TRBV5-5 and TRBJ1-3; unclear D gene. Trimming stripped 0 bases from V and 0 bases from J, with 7 bases between. The CDR3 spans 15 residues. Per germline, CDR1 SGHKS and CDR2 YYEKEE (reference sequence). The DNA for the CDR3 is TGTGCCAGCAGCTTGGCCGGTACCTCTGGAAACACCATATATTTT. Its translation: CASSLAGTSGNTIYF. Variable domain in full (rest from reference TRBV5-5 and TRBJ1-3): DAGVTQSPTHLIKTRGQQVTLRCSPISGHKSVSWYQQVLGQGPQFIFQYYEKEERGRGNFPDRFSARQFPNYSSELNVNALLLGDSALYLCASSLAGTSGNTIYFGEGSWLTVV.

The chain joins TRBV7-9 to TRBJ2-7; the D is unclear. The germline V gene has CDR1 SEHNR and CDR2 FQNEAQ (reference sequence). Trimming shortened V by 3 bases and J by 4 bases, and 13 bases separated the two germline ends. The CDR3 loop spans 14 amino acids. The CDR3 loop reads CASSFLGSRYEQYF. The CDR3 region has the DNA TGTGCCAGCAGCTTTCTGGGCTCAAGATACGAGCAGTACTTC.

The chain couples TRBV30 to TRBJ2-2, with D maybe TRBD2 (5 bases). This CDR3 spans 14 amino acids. From germline, CDR1 is GTSNPN and CDR2 SVGIG (reference sequence). The germline V and J ends were trimmed by 1 base and 4 bases, with 10 bases remaining between them. The CDR3 coding sequence is TGTGCCTGGAGTGCCGGAGGATTCACCGGGGAGCTGTTTTTT. Protein: CAWSAGGFTGELFF. The whole variable domain, filled in from reference TRBV30 and TRBJ2-2, reads SQTIHQWPATLVQPVGSPLSLECTVEGTSNPNLYWYRQAAGRGLQLLFYSVGIGQISSEVPQNLSASRPQDRQFILSSKKLLLSDSGFYLCAWSAGGFTGELFFGEGSRLTVL.

The chain has TRBV7-9 and TRBJ1-1; D might be TRBD1 (6 bases). Germline V CDR1 and CDR2: SEHNR, FQNEAQ (reference sequence). V was trimmed by 5 bases and J by 4 bases, leaving 20 bases between them. This CDR3 spans 16 amino acids. The CDR3 sequence is CASSPSGGRGGTEAFF. The CDR3 nucleotides read TGTGCCAGCAGCCCCTCGGGGGGGCGGGGAGGCACTGAAGCTTTCTTT.

The V call is TRBV4-1, the J call TRBJ1-2, with D perhaps matching TRBD1 (5 bases). This CDR3 has 15 residues. V was pared by 0 bases and J by 1 base, with 9 bases between. The germline V gene has CDR1 MGHRA and CDR2 YSYEKL. CDR3 in amino acids: CASSQETGLNYGYTF. The CDR3 DNA is TGCGCCAGCAGCCAAGAAACAGGTCTTAACTATGGCTACACCTTC.

V and J are TRBV7-8 and TRBJ1-3; TRBD1 agrees at 7 bases. V trimming: 2 bases; J trimming: 0 bases; junction bases outside the gene matches: 10. This CDR3 has 18 residues. The V gene's germline CDR1 is SGHVS and CDR2 FQNEAQ. CDR3 protein: CASSLKYRRDSSGNTIYF. The CDR3, as DNA: TGTGCCAGCAGCTTAAAGTACCGACGGGACAGCTCTGGAAACACCATATATTTT.

The chain employs TRBV5-1 and TRBJ2-7; possibly TRBD2 for D (6 bases). The CDR3 runs to 16 residues. Germline lookup yields CDR1 SGHRS and CDR2 YFSETQ. The V and J ends lost 3 bases and 1 base respectively, with 17 bases between them. CDR3 nucleotides: TGCGCCAGCAGCTCGTATTTCCGGGACTTATCCTACGAGCAGTACTTC. This sequence encodes CASSSYFRDLSYEQYF.

This clone occurred a few times. The rearrangement uses TRBV5-1 and TRBJ2-1, with 7 positions matching TRBD2. The CDR3 extends over 15 amino acids. Germline trimming cut 0 bases from V and 6 bases from J; bases unmatched to any gene: 6. Germline-derived CDR1 and CDR2 are SGHRS and YFSETQ. Here the CDR3 reads CASSLASSGPNEQFF. As DNA, the CDR3 is TGCGCCAGCAGCTTGGCGTCTAGCGGACCCAATGAGCAGTTCTTC.

In its sample, this clone was seen once. CDR3 DNA sequence: TGTGCCAGTAGTATTTCAGAGGCGGCTAACTATGGCTACACCTTC. It codes for CASSISEAANYGYTF. V and J are TRBV19 and TRBJ1-2; D uncertain. Looked up from germline, CDR1 is LNHDA and CDR2 is SQIVND (reference sequence). V was pared by 3 bases and J by 0 bases, with 11 bases between. This CDR3 has 15 amino acids.

The genes are TRBV11-3 and TRBJ2-7; tentative D call: TRBD1 (5 bases). The CDR3 has 14 amino acids. Per the germline V gene, CDR1 is SGHNT and CDR2 is YENEEA. V was pared by 4 bases and J by 1 base, with 11 bases between. CDR3 amino acids: CASSSTAKSYEQYF. The CDR3, as DNA: TGTGCCAGCAGCTCGACAGCTAAATCCTACGAGCAGTACTTC.

The chain links TRBV5-1 to TRBJ2-1; 9 bases are a match to TRBD2. The germline V gene encodes CDR1 SGHRS and CDR2 YFSETQ. The J segment lost 4 bases and the V segment lost 6 bases, leaving 8 bases of the junction unmatched. The CDR3 is 15 residues long. The chain's CDR3 is CASTQVAGGYNEQFF. The CDR3 coding sequence is TGCGCCAGCACCCAAGTGGCGGGGGGGTACAATGAGCAGTTCTTC.

The rearrangement uses TRBV10-1 and TRBJ1-6; TRBD1 matches 11 bases. The V and J ends lost 6 bases and 9 bases, in that order; junction bases with no gene match: 10. This CDR3 is 16 amino acids long. Per the germline V gene, CDR1 is WNHNN and CDR2 is SYGVQD (reference sequence). CDR3 nucleotides: TGCGCCAGCAGCCCGCCCTTCGGGACAGGGGGTTCACCCCTCCACTTT. The encoded protein is CASSPPFGTGGSPLHF.

The chain is built from TRBV9 and TRBJ2-1, with D uncertain. From germline, CDR1 is SGDLS and CDR2 YYNGEE. The ends were cut back, 3 bases at V and 8 bases at J, with 9 bases in the middle. CDR3 length equals 12 residues. The CDR3 spells CASSAATDEQFF. CDR3 coding DNA: TGTGCCAGCAGCGCCGCTACAGATGAGCAGTTCTTC.

The chain uses TRBV28 and TRBJ1-2, with a weak D call TRBD1 (5 bases). Trimming took off 6 bases at V and 0 bases at J, with 11 bases between the two ends. Germline CDR1 reads MDHEN; CDR2 reads SYDVKM. The CDR3 consists of 14 residues. CDR3 region: CASRQGSSNYGYTF. CDR3 sequence (DNA): TGTGCCAGCAGGCAGGGCTCGTCTAACTATGGCTACACCTTC.

Regarding this clone: The same CDR3 is also encoded by other DNA sequences in this sample. This chain connects TRBV10-3 to TRBJ2-7; 14 bases are shared with TRBD2. This CDR3 contains 16 residues. V was clipped by 11 bases and J by 0 bases; unmatched bases: 9. Looked up from germline, CDR1 is ENHRY and CDR2 is SYGVKD. The CDR3 here is CAVTSGGARSSYEQYF. CDR3 coding DNA: TGTGCCGTGACTAGCGGGGGGGCCCGCAGCTCCTACGAGCAGTACTTC.

The chain carries TRBV7-9 and TRBJ2-3; D gene unclear. V lost 3 bases and J 6 bases, leaving 4 bases between the germline ends. This CDR3 is built from 11 residues. Looked up from germline, CDR1 is SEHNR and CDR2 is FQNEAQ (reference sequence). The CDR3 spells CASSFRDTQYF. CDR3 nucleotide sequence: TGTGCCAGCAGCTTCAGGGATACGCAGTATTTT. The complete variable domain, with remaining parts taken from reference TRBV7-9 and TRBJ2-3, reads DTGVSQNPRHKITKRGQNVTFRCDPISEHNRLYWYRQTLGQGPEFLTYFQNEAQLEKSRLLSDRFSAERPKGSFSTLEIQRTEQGDSAMYLCASSFRDTQYFGPGTRLTVL.

This clone was seen more than once but under ten times. The chain employs TRBV29-1 and TRBJ1-2, with D tentatively TRBD1 (5 bases). Trimming pared 6 bases from V and 6 bases from J, leaving 14 bases between. The CDR3 has 12 amino acids. Germline values: CDR1 SQVTM, CDR2 ANQGSEA. The CDR3 DNA reads TGCAGCGTGGCAGGGTACAACGATGGCTACACCTTC. This translates into CSVAGYNDGYTF.

V usage is TRBV25-1 and J usage is TRBJ2-5, with 10 bases lining up with TRBD1. The length of the CDR3 is 14 residues. Germline V gene lookup returns CDR1 MGHDK and CDR2 SYGVNS. J lost 4 bases, V lost 6 bases, and 5 bases had no gene match. The CDR3 nucleotides are TGTGCCAGCAGAGGACAGGGGGATATAGAGACCCAGTACTTC. Translating gives CASRGQGDIETQYF. Full variable domain (remainder filled in from reference TRBV25-1 and TRBJ2-5): EADIYQTPRYLVIGTGKKITLECSQTMGHDKMYWYQQDPGMELHLIHYSYGVNSTEKGDLSSESTVSRIRTEHFPLTLESARPSHTSQYLCASRGQGDIETQYFGPGTRLLVL.

V usage is TRBV11-1 and J usage is TRBJ1-2; 7 bases are shared with TRBD1. The CDR3 is 13 residues long. Germline V gene lookup returns CDR1 SGHAT and CDR2 FQDESV (reference sequence). Trimming took 1 base from V and 8 from J; bases not matched to a gene: 4. This CDR3 reads CASSLGGTVGYTF. The DNA for the CDR3 is TGTGCCAGCAGCTTAGGGGGGACAGTCGGCTACACCTTC.

This chain connects TRBV7-2 to TRBJ2-3; D call uncertain. The CDR3 has 15 amino acids. Trimming removed 1 base at V and 6 bases at J, with 14 bases between. Germline-derived CDR1 and CDR2 are SGHTA and FQGNSA. CDR3 region: CASSLGLVQSDTQYF. CDR3 nucleotide sequence: TGTGCCAGCAGCTTAGGCCTAGTTCAGTCGGATACGCAGTATTTT.

The chain uses TRBV7-2 and TRBJ2-7, with 7 bases that match TRBD1. Trimming removed 3 bases from V and 2 bases from J; junction bases left unmatched: 4. The CDR3 has 14 residues. Germline CDR1 is SGHTA and CDR2 is FQGNSA. This chain's CDR3 is CASSFNRGPYEQYF. CDR3 sequence (DNA): TGTGCCAGCAGCTTCAACAGGGGACCCTACGAGCAGTACTTC.